The 26 T cell receptor beta chains listed next were all sequenced from one sample in a study of cytomegalovirus exposure and HLA in healthy donors (dated by TCRdb to about 2017). The receptor library was made with the immunoSEQ multiplex PCR assay. A mixture of 60 forward primers for TCR Vbeta segments and 13 reverse primers for TCR Jbeta segments was used in the multiplex PCR. TCRdb re-hosts the immuneACCESS table, in-frame sequences only. Its copies lack some clones; in the studies checked, an unresolved V gene accounts for under half of them, and the cause for the rest is not known. The sample yields around 150,000 clones; about 79% were counted once. Of the sample, about 2.8% falls within the top ten clones. Source material: PBMCs. All receptors come from a male donor in good health and CMV-seronegative.

This clone was recorded once. The chain recombines TRBV7-3 with TRBJ2-3, with 7 bases identical to TRBD2. CDR3 length: 15 residues. V lost 1 base and J lost 6; bases outside the gene matches: 7. Looked up from germline, CDR1 is SGHTA and CDR2 is FQGTGA. The CDR3 protein is CASSLMGGRADTQYF. Written as DNA, the CDR3 is TGTGCCAGCAGCTTAATGGGCGGGAGAGCGGATACGCAGTATTTT.

This clone has only a few counts. The chain recombines TRBV27 with TRBJ1-5, with D possibly TRBD1 on 6 matching bases. Germline V gene data show CDR1 as MNHEY and CDR2 as SMNVEV (reference sequence). The ends were cut back, 6 bases at V and 3 bases at J, with 15 bases in the middle. This CDR3 spans 15 amino acids. CDR3 DNA: TGTGCCAGCAGAGGGTCGGACAGCTACAATCAGCCCCAGCATTTT. Amino acids: CASRGSDSYNQPQHF.

The CDR3 here is CAWTRTSGRNGEQFF. CDR3 DNA sequence: TGTGCCTGGACACGGACTAGCGGGAGGAATGGTGAGCAGTTCTTC. The chain recombines TRBV30 with TRBJ2-1, with 14 positions matching TRBD2. Unmatched junction bases numbered 8, after V lost 4 bases and J lost 9 bases. The V gene's germline CDR1 is GTSNPN and CDR2 SVGIG (reference sequence). The CDR3 extends over 15 amino acids.

This rearrangement joins TRBV6-5 to TRBJ1-1; tentatively, D is TRBD1 (5 bases). This CDR3 spans 13 amino acids. CDR1 and CDR2 from the germline V gene are MNHEY and SVGAGI. The germline V and J ends were trimmed by 5 bases and 2 bases, with 9 bases remaining between them. DNA for the CDR3: TGTGCCAGCAGTCCTCAGGGAAACACTGAAGCTTTCTTT. It translates to CASSPQGNTEAFF.

The J gene is TRBJ2-1, the V gene TRBV4-1; a possible D gene is TRBD2 (6 bases). The CDR3 is made up of 17 amino acids. Trimming shortened V by 7 bases and J by 0 bases, and 19 bases separated the two germline ends. Germline values: CDR1 MGHRA, CDR2 YSYEKL. The CDR3 region has the DNA TGCGCCAGCAACCAGTTTGGGGACTCGATCTCCTACAATGAGCAGTTCTTC. Residues: CASNQFGDSISYNEQFF.

This clone was detected a few times. The rearrangement uses TRBV6-4 and TRBJ1-5; D ambiguous. This CDR3 region has 13 residues. The germline V gene has CDR1 MRHNA and CDR2 SNTAGT. Deletions cut 2 bases from V and 5 bases from J, with 7 bases between. The CDR3 coding sequence is TGTGCCAGCAGTGACGGGCCGTATCAGCCCCAGCATTTT. Translating gives CASSDGPYQPQHF.

This clone was seen only a few times. V usage is TRBV5-4 and J usage is TRBJ2-2; D possibly corresponds to TRBD1 (6 bases). The V end was cut by 0 bases, the J end by 8 bases, with 8 bases between. CDR1 SGHNT and CDR2 YYREEE come from the germline V gene (reference sequence). The CDR3 is made up of 13 amino acids. The CDR3 is CASSLGGTGELFF. The CDR3 DNA reads as TGTGCCAGCAGCTTGGGGGGGACAGGGGAGCTGTTTTTT.

A single count supports this clone. The chain joins TRBV2 to TRBJ2-2; no definite D call. V was cut by 10 bases and J by 2 bases, with 11 bases left in between. In germline, CDR1 is SNHLY, CDR2 FYNNEI. This CDR3 has 13 residues. CDR3 DNA sequence: TGTGCCACGTCGCGAGAAAACACCGGGGAGCTGTTTTTT. Amino acid sequence: CATSRENTGELFF.

The chain has TRBV19 and TRBJ2-7, with 9 bases matching TRBD2. The junction had 12 bases not matched to a gene; V was cut back by 5 bases and J by 1 base. Germline-derived CDR1 and CDR2 are LNHDA and SQIVND (reference sequence). This CDR3 contains 17 residues. The CDR3 nucleotides read TGTGCCAGTAGTTCGCGACTAGCGGTTCCCCCATCCTACGAGCAGTACTTC. This codes for CASSSRLAVPPSYEQYF. Combining the CDR3 with reference TRBV19 and TRBJ2-7 gives the whole variable domain DGGITQSPKYLFRKEGQNVTLSCEQNLNHDAMYWYRQDPGQGLRLIYYSQIVNDFQKGDIAEGYSVSREKKESFPLTVTSAQKNPTAFYLCASSSRLAVPPSYEQYFGPGTRLTVT.

This chain uses TRBV4-2 with TRBJ1-3, with 10 nucleotides matching TRBD1. CDR1 LGHNA and CDR2 YNFKEQ come from the germline V gene. The CDR3 contains 14 residues. The J segment lost 7 bases and the V segment lost 3 bases, leaving 3 bases of the junction unmatched. DNA of the CDR3: TGTGCCAGCAGCCAGAGGACAGGGGGGAACACCATATATTTT. This encodes CASSQRTGGNTIYF.

The chain has TRBV6-6 and TRBJ1-1, with 7 positions matching TRBD1. Per the germline V gene, CDR1 is MNHNY and CDR2 is SVGAGI (reference sequence). The CDR3 has 15 amino acids. V dropped 4 bases and J dropped 0; count of bases not matched to a gene: 5. CDR3 in amino acids: CASSSSGQVNTEAFF. The CDR3 DNA reads TGTGCCAGCAGTTCCTCCGGACAGGTGAACACTGAAGCTTTCTTT.

V usage is TRBV27 and J usage is TRBJ1-4, with a tentative D call TRBD1 (5 bases). Germline CDR1 MNHEY, CDR2 SMNVEV (reference sequence). The CDR3 has 16 amino acids. Trimming removed 5 bases from V and 3 bases from J, with 16 bases in between. CDR3 in amino acids: CASSPRDSRANEKLFF. CDR3 coding DNA: TGTGCCAGCAGTCCCCGGGACTCTAGGGCTAATGAAAAACTGTTTTTT.

The chain has TRBV11-2 and TRBJ1-2; the D gene is possibly TRBD1 (5 bases). Germline V gene sequence: CDR1 SGHAT, CDR2 FQNNGV. The CDR3 is made up of 17 amino acids. The V end lost 8 bases, the J end lost 4 bases, and 26 bases lay between the germline ends. The chain's CDR3 is CASRPLTGRGTRYGYTF. The DNA for the CDR3 is TGTGCCAGCCGCCCACTAACGGGACGGGGGACCCGCTATGGCTACACCTTC.

The genes are TRBV29-1 and TRBJ1-2, with D possibly matching TRBD1 (5 bases). CDR1 and CDR2 (germline): SQVTM, ANQGSEA. V was pared by 6 bases and J by 2 bases, with 13 bases between. The length of the CDR3 is 13 residues. DNA of the CDR3: TGCAGCGTGTCCGACAGCGACAACTATGGCTACACCTTC. Its translation: CSVSDSDNYGYTF.

The J gene is TRBJ2-1, the V gene TRBV30, with a weak D call TRBD1 (6 bases). The CDR3 is 12 amino acids. CDR1 is GTSNPN, CDR2 SVGIG, per germline (reference sequence). Trimming shortened V by 7 bases and J by 4 bases, and 11 bases separated the two germline ends. As DNA, the CDR3 is TGTGCCTCCCGGGACACTTACAATGAGCAGTTCTTC. Translation gives CASRDTYNEQFF.

The genes are TRBV2 and TRBJ1-5; perhaps TRBD1 as D (5 bases). Germline-derived CDR1 and CDR2 are SNHLY and FYNNEI. The CDR3 has 15 amino acids. V was cut by 1 base and J by 7 bases, with 14 bases left in between. The CDR3 here is CASSEENGGEQPQHF. The DNA of the CDR3 is TGTGCCAGCAGTGAAGAAAACGGGGGAGAACAGCCCCAGCATTTT.

As DNA, the CDR3 is TGCGCCAGCAGCCCCCCGCGTACAGATACGCAGTATTTT. This sequence encodes CASSPPRTDTQYF. The chain recombines TRBV4-1 with TRBJ2-3; D call uncertain. CDR1 is MGHRA, CDR2 YSYEKL, per germline. This CDR3 is built from 13 residues. V shed 4 bases and J shed 3 bases, with 8 bases lying between them.

CDR3 coding DNA: TGCGCCAGCAGCTTGGGGGGACTAGCGGGCCAAGAGACCCAGTACTTC. Translating gives CASSLGGLAGQETQYF. The genes are TRBV5-1 and TRBJ2-5; 12 nucleotides match TRBD2. The J segment lost 1 base and the V segment lost 0 bases, leaving 1 base of the junction unmatched. The CDR3 consists of 16 residues. Looked up from germline, CDR1 is SGHRS and CDR2 is YFSETQ. Looking up the rest from reference TRBV5-1 and TRBJ2-5 gives the full variable domain: KAGVTQTPRYLIKTRGQQVTLSCSPISGHRSVSWYQQTPGQGLQFLFEYFSETQRNKGNFPGRFSGRQFSNSRSEMNVSTLELGDSALYLCASSLGGLAGQETQYFGPGTRLLVL.

This chain uses TRBV19 with TRBJ2-5; TRBD1 is a possible D gene (7 bases). The CDR3 runs to 16 residues. V dropped 5 bases and J dropped 3 bases, with 19 bases sitting between them. Germline V gene data show CDR1 as LNHDA and CDR2 as SQIVND (reference sequence). CDR3 in DNA: TGTGCCAGTAGTGTAGGTTCGGGACAGCGGGAAGAGACCCAGTACTTC. Translating gives CASSVGSGQREETQYF.

The V call is TRBV6-1, the J call TRBJ1-2, with 8 bases that match TRBD1. Germline trimming cut 5 bases from V and 4 bases from J; bases unmatched to any gene: 6. Germline CDR1 reads MNHNS; CDR2 reads SASEGT. The CDR3 runs 14 residues. CDR3 nucleotides: TGTGCCAGCAGTTCGTTGGACAGGGCCTATGGCTACACCTTC. This encodes CASSSLDRAYGYTF.

The V and J genes are TRBV7-6 and TRBJ2-7; TRBD2 matches 7 bases. Germline V gives CDR1 SGHVS, CDR2 FNYEAQ. The V segment lost 3 bases and the J segment 3 bases; nucleotides outside the gene matches: 8. CDR3 length: 15 amino acids. The CDR3 DNA is TGTGCCAGCAGCTTCCGGTCGACTAGCAGCTACGAGCAGTACTTC. Translating it yields CASSFRSTSSYEQYF.

The sample holds a few counts of this clone. The chain recombines TRBV5-4 with TRBJ2-7; 9 nucleotides agree with TRBD2. The CDR3 covers 16 residues. Germline-derived CDR1 and CDR2 are SGHNT and YYREEE (reference sequence). V lost 4 bases to trimming and J lost 4 bases; unmatched junction nucleotides: 12. The CDR3 reads CASSHRGSGSSYEQYF. DNA of the CDR3: TGTGCCAGCAGCCACCGGGGTAGCGGGAGTTCGTACGAGCAGTACTTC.

The rearrangement uses TRBV19 and TRBJ1-1, with D unresolved. The V gene lost 6 bases and the J gene lost 0 bases, with 8 bases spanning the gap. Per germline, CDR1 LNHDA and CDR2 SQIVND (reference sequence). This CDR3 contains 13 residues. The CDR3 sequence: CASRGGMNTEAFF. CDR3 bases: TGTGCCAGTAGGGGCGGGATGAACACTGAAGCTTTCTTT.

The gene calls are TRBV4-1 and TRBJ2-5, with 7 positions matching TRBD2. The J call may not be correct, given that the DNA end is closer to TRBJ2-7. From germline, CDR1 is MGHRA and CDR2 YSYEKL. The CDR3 totals 14 residues. The CDR3 bases are TGCGCCAGCAGCCAAGATCCGGGGGGCTACGAGCAGTACTTC. Encoded protein: CASSQDPGGYEQYF.

This chain connects TRBV7-2 to TRBJ1-1, with no clear D. Trimming removed 0 bases from V and 4 bases from J, with 9 bases in between. This CDR3 has 14 residues. The germline V gene has CDR1 SGHTA and CDR2 FQGNSA. The CDR3 loop reads CASSLAITGTEAFF. The DNA for the CDR3 is TGTGCCAGCAGCTTAGCGATTACCGGCACTGAAGCTTTCTTT.

The CDR3 sequence is CASSLHGTGGSYEQYF. The CDR3 region has the DNA TGTGCCAGCAGTTTACACGGGACAGGGGGATCCTACGAGCAGTACTTC. The V call is TRBV27, the J call TRBJ2-7; 11 nucleotides line up with TRBD1. The CDR3 consists of 16 residues. V lost 2 bases and J lost 1; bases outside the gene matches: 4. CDR1 is MNHEY and CDR2 is SMNVEV in the germline V gene (reference sequence).